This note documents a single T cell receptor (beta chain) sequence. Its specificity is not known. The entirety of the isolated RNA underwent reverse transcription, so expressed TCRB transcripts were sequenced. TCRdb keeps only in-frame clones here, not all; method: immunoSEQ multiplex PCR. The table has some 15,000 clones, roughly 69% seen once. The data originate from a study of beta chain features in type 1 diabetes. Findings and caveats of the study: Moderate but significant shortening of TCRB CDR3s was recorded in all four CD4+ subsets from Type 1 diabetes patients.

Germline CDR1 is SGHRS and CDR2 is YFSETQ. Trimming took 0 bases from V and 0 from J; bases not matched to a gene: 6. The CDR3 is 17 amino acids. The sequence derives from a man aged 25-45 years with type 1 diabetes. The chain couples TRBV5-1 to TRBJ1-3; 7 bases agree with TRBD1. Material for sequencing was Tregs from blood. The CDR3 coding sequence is TGCGCCAGCAGCTTGGTAACAGGGGCTTACTCTGGAAACACCATATATTTT. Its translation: CASSLVTGAYSGNTIYF.